This TCR beta chain is drawn from a study of CD8 T cells in Susac syndrome (dated by TCRdb to about 2019). About the full investigation: Of the Susac syndrome patients who were sequenced, roughly six had clinically active disease and 8 or 9 were in clinical remission. At blood withdrawal, Susac syndrome patients were either therapy-naive, taking corticosteroids (in some cases with IVIg as well), or taking IVIg alone. Whether CD8+ T cell activation and differentiation in Susac syndrome was antigen driven was tested using repertoire sequencing. The clonality of the CD8+ T cell repertoire was compared across some eleven healthy donors, about 14 Susac syndrome patients and about 16 multiple sclerosis patients. Study-wide findings and limitations: Some 15 Susac-specific public clones were identified in the total CD8+ repertoire, and several Susac-specific public clones were identified in the CD8+ TEMRA repertoire. The study acknowledged that relatively few individuals were included in the TCR sequencing and HLA analysis. CD8+ repertoires in Susac syndrome showed clonal expansion, which was highest in CD8+ TEMRA cells and was greater in clinically active patients than in remitting patients.

For this clonotype: The antigen this receptor binds is unknown. Nothing much larger sits one base from this clone, and base qualities are not available.

RNA was extracted using the RNeasy kit, and about 0.45 to 1 microgram was reverse transcribed with random hexamers. The immunoSEQ multiplex PCR assay, which covers 54 Vbeta and 13 Jbeta segments, was used to amplify TCR beta CDR3 regions. PCR amplification bias was corrected using a synthetic template baseline for primer optimization and computational correction. The paper's data handling went like this. Only productive sequences were kept, with reads annotated to V, D and J genes according to IMGT and analyzed in immunoSEQ Analyzer. Clonality was calculated as one minus the Shannon entropy normalized by log2 of the number of productive unique sequences. For each patient and control, public and private clones were evaluated among the 100 most prevalent clones. Clones were defined as Susac-specific when absent from the healthy and MS cohorts, from over 950 published viral clones and from other ImmuneACCESS disease sequences. The raw public data were reprocessed by TCRdb itself: fastp quality trimming at Q25, MiXCR clonotype calling, in-frame beta chains only. CDR3 protein sequences are deduplicated, and each keeps its most common genes and DNA. The V and J calls reflect TCRdb's pipeline rather than the authors' work. Recorded for this sample are a few thousand distinct CDR3 sequences; roughly two thirds of them occurred a single time. 10% of the sample rests with the top ten.

Memory subsets for TEMRA sorting were defined by CD27 and CD45RA staining, since CD62L sheds upon thawing. Peripheral blood CD8+ and CD4+ T cells from healthy donors, Susac syndrome patients and multiple sclerosis patients were profiled using high-throughput TCR beta sequencing. Both total CD8+ T cells and sorted CD8+ TEMRA cells were sequenced from five or six Susac syndrome patients. The Susac syndrome patients fulfilled recently defined diagnostic criteria for definite or probable disease. Bulk CD8+ and CD4+ T cells were purified by magnetic negative isolation, whereas CD8+ TEMRA cells were enriched by FACS. Blood was drawn into EDTA tubes, processed within 24 hours, and PBMCs were isolated by density gradient centrifugation. PBMCs intended for TCR sequencing were cryopreserved in liquid nitrogen and thawed later in a water bath at 37 degrees C. Fluorescence-activated cell sorting on a BD FACSAria III was used to enrich CD8+ TEMRA cells from thawed PBMCs. The sorted or isolated CD4+, CD8+ and CD8+ TEMRA cells had a purity of 90% or higher.

The CDR3 spans 15 residues, from the cysteine through the phenylalanine. Only CDR3 DNA remains: 45 bases, in frame from the first base. Taken from the germline V gene, the CDR1 and CDR2 loops are LGHNA and YSLEER. The V and J ends are trimmed by 0 bases and 1 base, leaving 9 bases between them. The TCR originated in a human donor with Susac syndrome. Specimen: CD8+ TEMRA cells from PBMCs. Taken with the paper, the label for cell subset or site translates to: FACS-sorted terminally differentiated effector memory CD8+ T cells re-expressing CD45RA (CD8+ TEMRA). The receptor chain draws on TRBV4-3 and TRBJ1-1; TRBD1 is perhaps the D gene, given 6 matching bases. The bases read TGCGCCAGCAGCCAAGATCCGACAGGGAACACTGAAGCTTTCTTT. Its translation is CASSQDPTGNTEAFF.